The clone carrying this TCR beta chain was seen once. Categorization into cohorts depended on clinical history that participants reported. During the 2 weeks before they entered the study, exposed participants had met someone with a PCR-confirmed or clinician-diagnosed COVID-19 case. This sample was included in a study of blood T cell repertoires in COVID-19. About the study: The United States, Italy and Spain provided the acute and convalescent COVID-19 samples.

Germline CDR1 reads LGHNA; CDR2 reads YNFKEQ. Trimming took 1 base from V and 1 from J, leaving 14 bases between them. The CDR3 has 16 amino acids. Using immunoSEQ multiplex PCR, the repertoire was profiled, and TCRdb retains in-frame clones only, with some absent. The table records some 240,000 clones, over 80% of them present only once. The clonotype comes from a middle-aged woman who had been exposed to COVID-19. The sample consisted of PBMCs or T cells enriched from blood (not recorded which). The rearrangement links TRBV4-2 to TRBJ2-7; possibly TRBD2 for D (6 bases). CDR3 sequence (DNA): TGTGCCAGCAGCCAAGTCGGCGGGGCTGGGTCCTACGAGCAGTACTTC. Translating it yields CASSQVGGAGSYEQYF.